Listed below are T cell receptor beta chains from one sample, sequenced in a study of blood T cells in healthy people across ages. TCRdb redid the calling of the 5' RACE reads with MiXCR, one entry per CDR3 protein. The profile shows 1.5 million or so distinct CDR3 sequences, approximately 43% of them singletons. The sample comprised blood. Receptor source: a woman aged 18-29 years in good health. The CDR3 runs from the conserved cysteine through the conserved F or W. Fields, in order: J gene, V gene, CDR3 protein.

TRBJ1-6 TRBV7-2 CASSPREYNSPLHF
TRBJ2-5 TRBV7-2 CASSFGGRGIETQYF
TRBJ2-5 TRBV27 CASSLRDRGQETQYF
TRBJ2-6 TRBV7-9 CASSLHGLGANVLTF
TRBJ1-2 TRBV12-3/TRBV12-4 CASSLAIGAFYGYTF
TRBJ1-1 TRBV21-1 CASSKVQPKNTEAFF
TRBJ2-5 TRBV24-1 CATSDLRETQYF
TRBJ2-3 TRBV20-1 CSARGLTLDTQYF
TRBJ2-7 TRBV6-5 CASSTTSGISYEQYF
TRBJ1-4 TRBV5-1 CASSIGGAYEKLFF
TRBJ2-2 TRBV29-1 CSVGGQYTGELFF
TRBJ2-7 TRBV11-2 CASSLWAVDEQYF
TRBJ2-1 TRBV12-3/TRBV12-4 CASSLSPFSSVSYDEQFF
TRBJ1-6 TRBV27 CASSTGLRGNSPLHF
TRBJ1-2 TRBV29-1 CSVGGQNYGYTF
TRBJ2-7 TRBV2 CASSRASRPGQYF
TRBJ2-1 TRBV12-3/TRBV12-4 CASSLSPGMAEQFF
- TRBV20-1 CSANSITGLVYNEQYF
TRBJ1-1 TRBV29-1 CSVDGLNTEAFF
TRBJ2-1 TRBV24-1 CATSDRTRPTYNEQFF
TRBJ1-1 TRBV20-1 CSAGRLGGLNTEAFF
TRBJ2-1 TRBV29-1 CSVEDLGLGYNEQFF
TRBJ1-3 TRBV7-2 CASNLGGGRNTIYF
TRBJ1-2 TRBV7-9 CASSFGELIWGYTF